This T cell receptor (beta chain) is drawn from a study of CD8 T cells in ankylosing spondylitis. TCR beta libraries were made by quantitative 5'-RACE with molecular barcodes. TCRdb reanalysed the 5' RACE reads using MiXCR and keeps one entry per CDR3 protein. The data contain about 360,000 distinct CDR3 sequences, approximately 22% of them singletons. Trimming removed 0 bases from V and 0 bases from J, with 10 bases in between. The CDR3 has 17 residues. Germline V lookup: CDR1 SGDLS, CDR2 YYNGEE. The sample comprised blood, either unsorted or a sorted T cell fraction (not recorded which). This sequence originates from a male donor with ankylosing spondylitis or in good health (not recorded which). V is TRBV9 and J is TRBJ2-6; D is ambiguous. CDR3 nucleotide sequence: TGTGCCAGCAGCGTAGGCTCTCGTCACTCTGGGGCCAACGTCCTGACTTTC. Translated: CASSVGSRHSGANVLTF.